This T cell receptor beta chain was identified in a study of PD-1 blockade in classical Hodgkin lymphoma. For the study at large: Patients were administered nivolumab (3 mg/kg intravenously) every 2 weeks. Whole-study results and caveats: CD4+ TCR diversity climbed significantly by C4D1, unlike CD8+ TCR diversity.

A remark on this clone: Antigen unknown.

Each patient experienced a relapse that followed autologous stem cell transplantation, and brentuximab vedotin exposure varied. TCRdb's copy holds only in-frame clones and misses some; the assay was immunoSEQ multiplex PCR. Of about 97,000 clones detected, approximately 83% appear once; the ten largest clones hold 12%. The CDR3 length is 14 residues. The V and J ends lost 5 bases and 0 bases respectively, with 8 bases between them. The germline V gene encodes CDR1 SGHRS and CDR2 YFSETQ. This specimen was peripheral blood mononuclear cells (PBMCs), taken at baseline. The rearrangement uses TRBV5-1 and TRBJ2-2; D unresolved. The origin of this receptor is a human donor with classical Hodgkin lymphoma. The CDR3, as DNA: TGCGCCAGCAGTTTCGGAGCGAACACCGGGGAGCTGTTTTTT. Amino acids: CASSFGANTGELFF.